This T cell receptor (beta chain) was recorded in a study of chemoradiotherapy in HPV16-positive cancers. Study results and limitations: Candidate HPV-specific clones and E7-related TCR motifs grew in tumor during treatment.

This clone was seen only a few times. The antigen remains undetermined. TCRdb's copy holds only in-frame clones and misses some; the assay was immunoSEQ multiplex PCR. In the table there are about 3,400 clones, just over 90% of which are singletons. Over chemoradiotherapy, repertoires were sampled more than once. This receptor was obtained from a human donor with HPV-associated anogenital cancer. Sample: blood, taken from a patient who underwent chemoradiotherapy.

The CDR3 DNA reads TGTGCCAGTAGTCGGCGCAAATCACAAAGTCGGGCCAACGTCCTGACTTTC. Amino acids: CASSRRKSQSRANVLTF. The chain employs TRBV19 and TRBJ2-6; no reliable D call. This CDR3 is built from 17 residues. Trimming took 5 bases from V and 5 from J, leaving 19 bases between them. Germline V gives CDR1 LNHDA, CDR2 SQIVND (reference sequence).